The entry below gives a single T cell receptor beta chain sequence along with its context. Its matching antigen is unknown. Here immunoSEQ multiplex PCR was the method, and the copy in TCRdb shows in-frame clones only, minus some. Of some 57,000 clones in the sample, almost 90% were seen once. These data are taken from a study of OX40 agonist ivuxolimab in advanced cancers. Study conclusions and caveats: Compared with others, partial responders at 0.1-3.0 mg/kg displayed clonal expansion among the lowest.

The sample here was CD4+ or CD8+ T cells sorted from blood, taken in a trial of the OX40 agonist ivuxolimab. The clonotype was recovered from an adult with an advanced solid tumor such as melanoma, head and neck, liver or kidney cancer.

For the CDR3, the DNA is TGTGCCAGCAGTTTTCGGCCTCTAGTCCCCTTTTACAATGAGCAGTTCTTC. Translating gives CASSFRPLVPFYNEQFF. The chain links TRBV27 to TRBJ2-1; D unresolved. Germline V gene sequence: CDR1 MNHEY, CDR2 SMNVEV (reference sequence). This CDR3 has 17 residues. V shed 3 bases and J shed 4 bases, with 19 bases lying between them.